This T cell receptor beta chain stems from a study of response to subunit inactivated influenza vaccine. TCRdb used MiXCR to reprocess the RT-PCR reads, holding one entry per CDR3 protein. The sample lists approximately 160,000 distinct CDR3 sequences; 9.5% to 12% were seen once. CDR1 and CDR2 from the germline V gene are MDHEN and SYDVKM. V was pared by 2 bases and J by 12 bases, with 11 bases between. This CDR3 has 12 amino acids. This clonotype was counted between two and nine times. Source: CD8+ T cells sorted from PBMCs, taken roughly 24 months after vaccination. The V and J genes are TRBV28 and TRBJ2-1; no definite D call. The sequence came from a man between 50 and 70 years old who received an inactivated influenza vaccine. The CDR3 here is CASSLLGVRQFF. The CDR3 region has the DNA TGTGCCAGCAGTTTACTAGGCGTAAGGCAGTTCTTC.